The following is a T cell receptor beta chain sequence with its context. From germline, CDR1 is SEHNR and CDR2 FQNEAQ (reference sequence). The CDR3 contains 14 residues. Trimming pared 2 bases from V and 8 bases from J, leaving 13 bases between. This sample was taken from a study of cytomegalovirus exposure and HLA in healthy donors. Assay: immunoSEQ multiplex PCR; the TCRdb copy retains only in-frame clones and omits some. Of approximately 70,000 clones detected, around 94% appear once; the ten largest clones hold 2.5% to 3.5%. The sequencing input was PBMCs. The gene calls are TRBV7-9 and TRBJ1-5; D perhaps matches TRBD1 (6 bases). The sequence derives from a woman between 18 and 29 years old in good health and CMV-seropositive. The DNA for the CDR3 is TGTGCCAGCAGCTTATTCCCAGGGGAAGAGCCCCAGCATTTT. Protein: CASSLFPGEEPQHF.